These 8 T cell receptor beta chains were sequenced from one sample in a study of Graves' ophthalmopathy and Graves' hyperthyroidism. The study amplified TCR beta CDR3 regions using RNA transcripts. The workflow started with a first-round RT-PCR run with HTBI primers and then moved on to a second-round multiplex PCR. TCRdb itself ran the multiplex PCR reads through MiXCR, one entry per CDR3 protein. The repertoire holds just over 400,000 distinct CDR3 sequences, with under 25% as singletons. The sample comprised peripheral blood. The receptors were gathered from a woman younger than 35 with stable Graves' hyperthyroidism.

The chain employs TRBV9 and TRBJ1-2, with D possibly matching TRBD1 (6 bases). Trimming pared 5 bases from V and 6 bases from J, leaving 14 bases between. There are 13 residues in the CDR3. CDR1 is SGDLS, CDR2 YYNGEE, per germline. The chain's CDR3 is CASSPLGGHGYTF. CDR3 coding DNA: TGTGCCAGCAGTCCCCTGGGGGGCCATGGCTACACCTTC.

This clonotype has at least ten counts. For the CDR3, the DNA is TGTGCCAGCAGCTTAGTCTTACTAGCGGCACCCTACGAGCAGTACTTC. This codes for CASSLVLLAAPYEQYF. The J gene is TRBJ2-7, the V gene TRBV7-6; 8 nucleotides match TRBD2. V shed 1 base, J shed 2 bases, and the junction held 7 bases outside the gene matches. This CDR3 contains 16 residues. CDR1 SGHVS and CDR2 FNYEAQ come from the germline V gene.

The sample holds many counts of this clonotype. The CDR3: CSARGTSLGETQYF. The CDR3 DNA sequence: TGCAGTGCTAGAGGGACTAGCTTGGGGGAGACCCAGTACTTC. The gene calls are TRBV20-1 and TRBJ2-5, with 8 bases matching TRBD2. V shed 1 base, J shed 5 bases, and the junction held 6 bases outside the gene matches. Germline CDR1 reads DFQATT; CDR2 reads SNEGSKA (reference sequence). This CDR3 is 14 amino acids long.

This clonotype was seen at least ten times. This chain links TRBV2 with TRBJ2-5; tentative D call: TRBD2 (6 bases). In germline, CDR1 is SNHLY, CDR2 FYNNEI. V lost 8 bases and J lost 5, with 18 bases in between. This CDR3 is built from 14 residues. DNA of the CDR3: TGTGCCAGCGCGGGAAGTGGTATTTTGGAGACCCAGTACTTC. Its protein product is CASAGSGILETQYF.

This clonotype was recorded many times. The chain combines TRBV6-5 with TRBJ1-2; 7 nucleotides line up with TRBD1. J gave up 4 bases and V 0 bases, and 11 bases lay outside the gene matches. Germline V gene lookup returns CDR1 MNHEY and CDR2 SVGAGI. This CDR3 has 17 amino acids. The CDR3 coding sequence is TGTGCCAGCAGTTACTCCGACAGGGTGCCGTATGGCTATGGCTACACCTTC. It is translated as CASSYSDRVPYGYGYTF.

This clonotype was observed at least ten times. This chain connects TRBV20-1 to TRBJ2-7; 7 nucleotides match TRBD1. V was clipped by 8 bases and J by 2 bases; unmatched bases: 9. The CDR3 spans 13 residues. Germline V CDR1 and CDR2: DFQATT, SNEGSKA (reference sequence). The CDR3 nucleotides read TGCAGTACAACCGGGACAGTAGCCTACGAGCAGTACTTC. Residues: CSTTGTVAYEQYF.

The sample holds many counts of this clonotype. Compared with germline, one end of the junction differs, possibly owing to a read error. The rearrangement uses TRBV10-3 and TRBJ1-5; 7 bases map to TRBD1. The length of the CDR3 is 16 residues. From germline, CDR1 is ENHRY and CDR2 SYGVKD. CDR3 DNA: TGTGCCAGCAGTGAGTCGACAGGGTACTTCGGTCAGCCCCAGCATTTT. Translating gives CASSESTGYFGQPQHF.

This clonotype was observed many times. The V and J genes are TRBV3-1 and TRBJ1-1; possibly TRBD1 for D (5 bases). V lost 4 bases, J lost 7 bases, and 10 bases lay in between. CDR3 size: 12 residues. Per germline, CDR1 LGHDT and CDR2 YNNKEL (reference sequence). CDR3 DNA sequence: TGTGCCAGCAGCCGTAGGGACGGTGAAGCTTTCTTT. This gives the protein CASSRRDGEAFF. Variable domain in full (rest from reference TRBV3-1 and TRBJ1-1): DTAVSQTPKYLVTQMGNDKSIKCEQNLGHDTMYWYKQDSKKFLKIMFSYNNKELIINETVPNRFSPKSPDKAHLNLHINSLELGDSAVYFCASSRRDGEAFFGQGTRLTVV.